This T cell receptor beta chain was sequenced during a study of T cells in Graves' hyperthyroidism and ophthalmopathy. Germline V lookup: CDR1 KGHDR, CDR2 SFDVKD. Trimming cost V 4 bases and J 5 bases; bases outside gene matches: 3. The CDR3 spans 14 residues. Using RNA transcripts as the source, TCR beta CDR3 regions were amplified. Carried out on the TCR CDR3, a first-round RT-PCR used the HTBI primer set. One entry per CDR3 protein, called by TCRdb with MiXCR from the multiplex PCR reads. The top ten clones hold around 30% of a sample with fewer than 250,000 distinct CDR3 sequences, less than 20% of them seen once. Uncontrolled infections, other autoimmune diseases, pregnancy or lactation led to exclusion of patients. There are a few counts of this clonotype. Its antigen is still unknown. Study-level results: Prediction of ophthalmopathy progression came a median roughly 6.4 months pre-onset. Most thyroid clonotypes that were expanded above 0.001 also turned up in blood.

Material for sequencing was blood. The TCR was taken from a woman aged 18-30 years with Graves' ophthalmopathy. The chain couples TRBV24-1 to TRBJ2-3; 9 bases fit TRBD1. Here the CDR3 reads CATSEGTGRDTQYF. The CDR3 DNA reads as TGTGCCACCAGTGAAGGGACAGGGAGAGATACGCAGTATTTT.